This T cell receptor beta chain was identified in a study of tumor and adjacent non-tumor tissue in lung cancer. This CDR3 spans 13 amino acids. Germline V lookup: CDR1 SGHAT, CDR2 FQNNGV. No cell sorting was done before RNA was extracted from the tissue. Chemotherapy-naive patients with new lung cancer underwent thoracic surgery in China, August–November 2014. Three rounds of nested PCR, following a modified ARM-PCR protocol, produced the TCRbeta library. TCRdb reprocessed the multiplex PCR reads with MiXCR, giving one entry per CDR3 protein. The sample records about 68,000 distinct CDR3 sequences, about 60% being singletons. As regards this clonotype: Its antigen is as yet unknown. The junction differs from germline at one of its ends, possibly a read error.

Study conclusions and caveats: Top 100 clones took a larger repertoire share in normal lung.

The receptor was derived from a man aged 45-60 years with non-small cell lung cancer. Input material: lung tumor tissue. This sequence joins TRBV11-2 and TRBJ1-2; the match to TRBD1 covers 8 bases. The CDR3 protein is CVSSLVGTGPYTF. CDR3 DNA sequence: TGTGTCAGCAGCTTAGTGGGGACAGGCCCCTACACCTTC. Full variable domain (missing parts from reference TRBV11-2 and TRBJ1-2): EAGVAQSPRYKIIEKRQSVAFWCNPISGHATLYWYQQILGQGPKLLIQFQNNGVVDDSQLPKDRFSAERLKGVDSTLKIQPAKLEDSAVYLCVSSLVGTGPYTFGSGTRLTVV.